This T cell receptor (beta chain) was sequenced in a study of OX40 agonist ivuxolimab in advanced cancers. Study in general: Prior anti-PD-1, anti-PD-L1 or anti-CTLA-4 therapy did not bar entry, and about 40% had some.

This CDR3 is 16 amino acids long. Per the germline V gene, CDR1 is MDHEN and CDR2 is SYDVKM. Deletions cut 4 bases from V and 4 bases from J, with 19 bases between. Here immunoSEQ multiplex PCR was the method, and the copy in TCRdb shows in-frame clones only, minus some. This sample carries around 76,000 clones, about 93% of them seen once, and the ten largest clones take about 20%. This sample comprised CD4+ or CD8+ T cells sorted from blood, obtained in a trial of the OX40 agonist ivuxolimab. The gene calls are TRBV28 and TRBJ2-5, with D tentatively TRBD1 (6 bases). The TCR sequence derives from an adult with an advanced solid tumor such as melanoma, head and neck, liver or kidney cancer. In DNA, the CDR3 is TGTGCCAGCAGTTCCCAACCTGCGGACAGATTAGAGACCCAGTACTTC. It yields the protein CASSSQPADRLETQYF. Drawing the rest from reference TRBV28 and TRBJ2-5, the complete variable domain is DVKVTQSSRYLVKRTGEKVFLECVQDMDHENMFWYRQDPGLGLRLIYFSYDVKMKEKGDIPEGYSVSREKKERFSLILESASTNQTSMYLCASSSQPADRLETQYFGPGTRLLVL.